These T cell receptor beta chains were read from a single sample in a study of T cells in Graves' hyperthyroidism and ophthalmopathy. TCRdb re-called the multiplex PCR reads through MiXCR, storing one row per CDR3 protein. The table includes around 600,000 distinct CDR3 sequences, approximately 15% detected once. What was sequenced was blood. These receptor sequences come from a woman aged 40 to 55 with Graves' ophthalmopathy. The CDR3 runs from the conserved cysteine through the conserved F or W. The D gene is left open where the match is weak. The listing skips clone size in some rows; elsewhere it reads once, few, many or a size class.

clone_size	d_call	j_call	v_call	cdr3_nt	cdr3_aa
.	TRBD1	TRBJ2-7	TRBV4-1	TGCGCCAGCAGCCATGCCGGGACAGGGGTCCACGAGCAGTACTTC	CASSHAGTGVHEQYF
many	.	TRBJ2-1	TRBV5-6	TGTGCCAGCAGCTTGCTACGGGGGCTAGTCTACAATGAGCAGTTCTTC	CASSLLRGLVYNEQFF
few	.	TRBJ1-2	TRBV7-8	TGTGCCAGCAGCAGCGGAACCCGCGGTGACTACACCTTC	CASSSGTRGDYTF
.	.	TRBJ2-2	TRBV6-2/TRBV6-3	TGTGCCCCAAGCCCAACGGGGCAGGACTACACCGGGGAGCTGTTTTTT	CAPSPTGQDYTGELFF
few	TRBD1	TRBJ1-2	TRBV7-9	TGTGCCAGCAGCTCGTGGACAGGGGGCGACTATGGCTACACCTTC	CASSSWTGGDYGYTF
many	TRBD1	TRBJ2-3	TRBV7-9	TGTGCCAGCAGCCCCACCGGGACAGGGGACCCAGATACGCAGTATTTT	CASSPTGTGDPDTQYF
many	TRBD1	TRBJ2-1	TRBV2	TGTGCCAGCAGTCCGGGACAGGGTATCAATGAGCAGTTCTTC	CASSPGQGINEQFF
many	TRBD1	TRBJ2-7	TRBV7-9	TGTGCCAGCAGCTTAGCGGAGACAGGGGGATCCGAGCAGTACTTC	CASSLAETGGSEQYF
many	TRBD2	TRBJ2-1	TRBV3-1	TGTGCCAGCAGCCCTCTAGCGGGGGGGCAGGTTGAGCAGTTCTTC	CASSPLAGGQVEQFF
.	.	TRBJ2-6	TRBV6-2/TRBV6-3	TGTGCCAGCAGTTCCTGGGCCTCTGGGGCCAACGTCCTGACTTTC	CASSSWASGANVLTF
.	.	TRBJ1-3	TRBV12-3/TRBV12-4	TGTGCCAGCAGTCCCGGGCGGACTTGGGCTGGAAACACCATATATTTT	CASSPGRTWAGNTIYF
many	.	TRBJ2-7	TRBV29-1	TGCAGCGTTGCGACAGTCTCCTACGAGCAGTACTTC	CSVATVSYEQYF
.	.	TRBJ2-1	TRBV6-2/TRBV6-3	TGTGCCAGCAGTTCCGGGAGTTACACCTACAATGAGCAGTTCTTC	CASSSGSYTYNEQFF
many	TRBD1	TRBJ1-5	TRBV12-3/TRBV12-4	TGTGCCAGCAGTTCATCGGACAGGGGGCGCCCCCAGCCCCAGCATTTT	CASSSSDRGRPQPQHF
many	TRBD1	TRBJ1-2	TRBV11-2	TGTGCCAGCAGCTTAGGGAATGGACAGGGCAATGGCTACACCTTC	CASSLGNGQGNGYTF
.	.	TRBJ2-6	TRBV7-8	TGTGCCAGCAGCTGGACGGACTCTGGGGCCAACGTCCTGACTTTC	CASSWTDSGANVLTF
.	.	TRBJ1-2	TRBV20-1	TGCAGTGCTAGAGATCCGGCCGGGCAGGGTTATGGCTACACCTTC	CSARDPAGQGYGYTF
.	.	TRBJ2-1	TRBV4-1	TGCGCCAGCAGCCTCGGGTTATTCTACGAGCAGTTCTTC	CASSLGLFYEQFF
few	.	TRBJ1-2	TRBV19	TGTGCCACCAGCTGGACAGCTAACTATGGCTACACCTTC	CATSWTANYGYTF
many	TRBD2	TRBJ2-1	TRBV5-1	TGCGCCAGCAACCCGGCCCTAGCGGACAATGAGCAGTTCTTC	CASNPALADNEQFF
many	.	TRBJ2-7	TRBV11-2	TGTGCCAGCAGCTATGAATCCTACGAGCAGTACTTC	CASSYESYEQYF
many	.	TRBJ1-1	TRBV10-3	TGTGCCATCAGTGATGGGGAAACTGAAGCTTTCTTT	CAISDGETEAFF
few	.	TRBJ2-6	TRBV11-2	TGTGCCCGCAGCTCCTCCCAGCTAGCAGGGGCCAACGTCCTGACTTTC	CARSSSQLAGANVLTF
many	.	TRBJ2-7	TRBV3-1	TGTGCCAGCAGCCTCCAGGGTGGAGAGCAGTACTTC	CASSLQGGEQYF
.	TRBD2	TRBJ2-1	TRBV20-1	TGCAGTGCTAGAGGCGGGGGGGCCTCCTACAATGAGCAGTTCTTC	CSARGGGASYNEQFF
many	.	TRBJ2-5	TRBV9	TGTGCCAGCAGCGCCGGGACTCCGCGCAGGGAGACCCAGTACTTC	CASSAGTPRRETQYF
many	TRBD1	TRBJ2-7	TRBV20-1	TGCAGTGCTATGGGGCAGGGACAGGGTATCTACGAGCAGTACTTC	CSAMGQGQGIYEQYF
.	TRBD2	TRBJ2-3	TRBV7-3	TGTGCCAGCAGCTTAAAACCGGGAGGGGGAGATACGCAGTATTTT	CASSLKPGGGDTQYF
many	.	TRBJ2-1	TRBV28	TGTGCCAGCAGTTTATCGTGGCTACAGCTCGCTGAGCAGTTCTTC	CASSLSWLQLAEQFF
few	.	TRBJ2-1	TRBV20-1	TGCAGTGGGGGGCAGGGTCGCAATGAGCAGCTCTTC	CSGGQGRNEQLF
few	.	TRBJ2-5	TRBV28	TGTGCCAGCAGTTTATCGGTAGCGCACCAAGAGACCCAGTACTTC	CASSLSVAHQETQYF
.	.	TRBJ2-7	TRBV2	TGTGCCAGCTCCTCAGAGGGACGATACTACGAGCAGTACTTC	CASSSEGRYYEQYF
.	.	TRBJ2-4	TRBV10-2	TGCGCCAGCAGCCCCCCCCTAGCGCCAGCCAAAAACATTCAGTACTTC	CASSPPLAPAKNIQYF
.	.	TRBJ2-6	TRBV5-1	TGCGCCAGCAGCCAATCTGTCTCTGGGGCCAACGTCCTGACTTTC	CASSQSVSGANVLTF
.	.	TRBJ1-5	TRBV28	TGTGCCAGCACCCAGGGTGGGGACAATCAGCCCCAGCATTTT	CASTQGGDNQPQHF
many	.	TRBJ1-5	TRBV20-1	TGCAGTGCTAGGGGGCTCGGGGGCAATCAGCCCCAGCATTTT	CSARGLGGNQPQHF
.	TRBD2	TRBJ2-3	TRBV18	TGTGCCAGCTCACCACGACTAGCGGGAGGGCCGGGCACAGATACGCAGTATTTT	CASSPRLAGGPGTDTQYF
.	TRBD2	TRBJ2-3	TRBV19	TGTGCCAGTAGTAGGAGCGGGGAGGCAGATACGCAGTATTTT	CASSRSGEADTQYF
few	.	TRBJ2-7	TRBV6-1	TGTGCCAGCACCAACCCCAGAGGAGGGCTGGGGAGTGAGCAGTACTTC	CASTNPRGGLGSEQYF
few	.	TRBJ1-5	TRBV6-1	TGTGCCAGCAGACTGATATTAACTAGCAATCAGCCCCAGCATTTT	CASRLILTSNQPQHF
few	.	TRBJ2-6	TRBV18	TGTGCCAGCTCACCGAACGGTCGGAGCTCTGGGGCCAACGTCCTGACTTTC	CASSPNGRSSGANVLTF
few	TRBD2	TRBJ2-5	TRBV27	TGTGCCAGCAGTTTAGGGGGACTACGCCAAGAGACCCAGTACTTC	CASSLGGLRQETQYF
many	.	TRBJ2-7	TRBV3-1	TGTGCCAGCAGCCAAAATGCGGGGTCAGGCGACGAGCAGTACTTC	CASSQNAGSGDEQYF
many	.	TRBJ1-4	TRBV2	TGTGCCAGCAAGGTCCAAGGGGGACCTAATGAAAAACTGTTTTTT	CASKVQGGPNEKLFF
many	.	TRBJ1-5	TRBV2	TGTGCCAGCAGTGTAATAGGGGCCAATCAGCCCCAGCATTTT	CASSVIGANQPQHF
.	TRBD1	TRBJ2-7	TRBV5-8	TGTGCCAGCAGCCAAGGGACAGGGAAGGGCGAGCAGTACTTC	CASSQGTGKGEQYF
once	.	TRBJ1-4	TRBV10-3	TGTGCCGTGGGGGGAGCAAAGAATGAAAAACTGTTTTTT	CAVGGAKNEKLFF
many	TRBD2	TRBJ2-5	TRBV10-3	TGTGCCCCCGAGGGGTGTGCAGCGGGAGTTGAGACCCAGTACTTC	CAPEGCAAGVETQYF
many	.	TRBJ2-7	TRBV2	TGTGCCAGCAGTGACCTAGGAGGGGGCAGGTACGAGCAGTACTTC	CASSDLGGGRYEQYF